These 4 T cell receptor beta chains were sequenced from one sample in a study of blood T cells in healthy people across ages. Then a second PCR, running about 6 to 12 cycles, was carried out with a sample-barcoded 5' primer and a J-beta primer mix. One entry per CDR3 protein results from TCRdb running MiXCR on the 5' RACE reads. The sample includes about 1.5 million distinct CDR3 sequences, around 40% seen only once; the top ten take 4%. Sequencing was done on a sample of blood. The receptors originated from a woman younger than 35 in good health.

This clonotype was recorded a few times. The J gene is TRBJ2-3, the V gene TRBV7-2; D gene uncertain. The CDR3 runs to 12 residues. V was trimmed by 2 bases and J by 10 bases, leaving 10 bases between them. Germline lookup yields CDR1 SGHTA and CDR2 FQGNSA. The chain's CDR3 is CASSLIAWAQYF. CDR3 nucleotide sequence: TGTGCCAGCAGCTTAATCGCCTGGGCGCAGTATTTT.

As to this clonotype: This sequence may be a read error, since a much larger clone differs from it by one base. This chain connects TRBV7-9 to TRBJ2-5; D is ambiguous. V lost 3 bases and J 13 bases, leaving 18 bases between the germline ends. CDR1 SEHNR and CDR2 FQNEAQ come from the germline V gene (reference sequence). CDR3 length: 13 amino acids. As DNA, the CDR3 is TGTGCCAGCAGCTTGGATGGGCCCTACGAGCGGTACTTC. Translation gives CASSLDGPYERYF.

The genes are TRBV12-5 and TRBJ2-1, with D perhaps TRBD2 (6 bases). Germline CDR1 is LGHNT and CDR2 is FRNRAP. Trimming took off 1 base at V and 8 bases at J, with 15 bases between the two ends. This CDR3 is built from 15 residues. The DNA for the CDR3 is TGTGCTAGTGGTTTGGGTGGTACTAGCCTCGATGAGCAGTTCTTC. Translated, it gives CASGLGGTSLDEQFF.

CDR3 bases: TGTGCCAGCAGCCCTCCGGGACTAGCGGGGGTTGAGCAGTTCTTC. This sequence encodes CASSPPGLAGVEQFF. V gene TRBV11-2 combines with J gene TRBJ2-1, with 14 positions matching TRBD2. The germline V gene encodes CDR1 SGHAT and CDR2 FQNNGV. V lost 5 bases, J lost 9 bases, and 6 bases stayed unmatched. The CDR3 extends over 15 amino acids.